In its sample, the clone carrying this T cell receptor (beta chain) was seen a few times. The sample belongs to a study of blood T cell repertoires in COVID-19. On the study more broadly: Sites across the United States, Italy and Spain contributed samples from acute and convalescent COVID-19. T cells, B-cell-depleted T cells, or PBMCs provided the cDNA or gDNA that served as material.

The germline V and J ends were trimmed by 1 base and 9 bases, with 12 bases remaining between them. Germline CDR1 reads SGHTA; CDR2 reads FQGNSA. The CDR3 spans 13 residues. The protocol was immunoSEQ multiplex PCR, while the TCRdb copy is restricted to in-frame clones and leaves out a portion. The sample lists 200,000 to 250,000 clones, less than 85% occurring once. The cohort comprised adults aged about 18 to 100 years residing in about two dozen US areas. Membership in each cohort depended on participant-reported clinical history. The rearrangement links TRBV7-2 to TRBJ1-1; weak D call: TRBD1 (6 bases). This TCR derives from a man aged 55 to 70 who had recovered from COVID-19. Sequencing was done on a sample of PBMCs or T cells enriched from blood (not recorded which). CDR3 amino acids: CASSLDSTGKAFF. DNA for the CDR3: TGTGCCAGCAGCTTAGACTCCACAGGGAAAGCTTTCTTT.